This section outlines one T cell receptor (beta chain) sequence together with its context. This entry comes from a study of OX40 agonist ivuxolimab in advanced cancers. The repertoire was sequenced with immunoSEQ multiplex PCR; TCRdb's copy has only in-frame clones and lacks some. The sample yields tens of thousands of clones, approximately 90% seen once. This clonotype was obtained from an adult with an advanced solid tumor such as melanoma, head and neck, liver or kidney cancer. This specimen consisted of CD4+ or CD8+ T cells sorted from blood, obtained in a trial of the OX40 agonist ivuxolimab.

CDR3 residues: CASSQVHQETQYF. The CDR3 DNA is TGCGCCAGCAGCCAAGTACACCAAGAGACCCAGTACTTC. This chain connects TRBV4-1 to TRBJ2-5; no clear D. Between the trimmed V and J ends, which lost 1 base and 0 bases, there was a span of 3 bases. This CDR3 is built from 13 residues. Germline V gene lookup returns CDR1 MGHRA and CDR2 YSYEKL.